What follows are 12 T cell receptor beta chains derived from one specimen sequenced in a study of CD8 T cells in ankylosing spondylitis (dated by TCRdb to about 2017). The method behind the library was 5' RACE. Reads for this sample came from an Illumina HiSeq 2500. Through fastp at Q25 and MiXCR, TCRdb rebuilt clones from the public reads, retaining in-frame beta chains. Merged by CDR3 protein, the rows form single entries marked with the most common genes and DNA. The sample profile shows 150,000 to 200,000 distinct CDR3 sequences; roughly 11% of them were found once. Around 29% of the sample is in the top ten clones. Material for sequencing was blood, either unsorted or a sorted T cell fraction (not recorded which). The receptors originated from a male donor with ankylosing spondylitis or in good health (not recorded which).

The chain recombines TRBV25-1 with TRBJ2-5; D uncertain. Trimming pared 6 bases from V and 5 bases from J, leaving 13 bases between. The CDR3 consists of 13 residues. Germline CDR1 MGHDK, CDR2 SYGVNS. The CDR3 spells CASRAFVGETQYF. CDR3 sequence (DNA): TGTGCCAGCAGGGCGTTCGTCGGGGAGACCCAGTACTTC.

The sample holds many counts of this clonotype. J is TRBJ2-3 and V is TRBV20-1; D possibly matches TRBD1 or TRBD2 (6 bases each). The CDR3 covers 13 residues. Trimming removed 5 bases at V and 2 bases at J, with 11 bases between. CDR1 is DFQATT and CDR2 is SNEGSKA in the germline V gene (reference sequence). In nucleotides, the CDR3 is TGCAGTGCTTACAGGGACTCCACAGATACGCAGTATTTT. As protein: CSAYRDSTDTQYF.

The chain couples TRBV7-2 to TRBJ2-1; 9 nucleotides align to TRBD1. V gave up 3 bases and J gave up 4 bases; unmatched junction bases: 7. The CDR3 has 16 amino acids. From germline, CDR1 is SGHTA and CDR2 FQGNSA. DNA of the CDR3: TGTGCCAGCAGCTTCCAGACAGGGGGTGGGTACAATGAGCAGTTCTTC. It translates to CASSFQTGGGYNEQFF.

V usage is TRBV11-3 and J usage is TRBJ1-5, with D possibly TRBD1 on 5 matching bases. This CDR3 has 13 amino acids. Germline CDR1 and CDR2: SGHNT and YENEEA. V was clipped by 6 bases and J by 4 bases, with 10 bases between them. DNA of the CDR3: TGTGCCAGCAGTCTACAGGCAAATCAGCCCCAGCATTTT. It is translated as CASSLQANQPQHF.

At least ten counts were recorded for this clonotype. This chain links TRBV3-1 with TRBJ2-7; D gene unclear. In germline, CDR1 is LGHDT, CDR2 YNNKEL (reference sequence). The CDR3 spans 11 residues. V shed 2 bases and J shed 7 bases, with 6 bases lying between them. The CDR3 loop reads CASSQTWEQYF. CDR3 nucleotide sequence: TGTGCCAGCAGCCAAACGTGGGAGCAGTACTTC.

This clonotype was observed at least ten times. Germline and junction disagree at one end, which may indicate a read error. The V gene is TRBV6-1, the J gene TRBJ2-7; D might be TRBD1 or TRBD2, each matching 6 bases. CDR1 and CDR2 from the germline V gene are MNHNS and SASEGT. The CDR3 totals 15 residues. The CDR3 region is CASRDRTGALDEQYF. The DNA of the CDR3 is TGTGCCAGCCGTGATAGGACGGGGGCTCTTGACGAGCAGTACTTC.

The table lists this clonotype with a few counts. The chain uses TRBV29-1 and TRBJ2-2; D may be TRBD1 (6 bases). Per germline, CDR1 SQVTM and CDR2 ANQGSEA. The CDR3 has 16 amino acids. V was clipped by 5 bases and J by 1 base, with 17 bases between them. The CDR3 sequence: CSVLSPGTLNTGELFF. The DNA for the CDR3 is TGCAGCGTTCTCTCCCCCGGGACACTGAACACCGGGGAGCTGTTTTTT.

This clonotype was detected a few times. A much larger clone sits a single nucleotide away, making a read error possible. The chain joins TRBV16 to TRBJ2-7; perhaps TRBD2 as D (5 bases). The V gene's germline CDR1 is KGHSY and CDR2 FQNENV. The CDR3 runs to 15 residues. CDR3 coding DNA: TGTGCCAACAGCCCCCGGGGTGATAGCGCCTACGAGCAGTACTTC. Encoded protein: CANSPRGDSAYEQYF. Filled out from reference TRBV16 and TRBJ2-7, the complete variable domain reads GEEVAQTPKHLVRGEGQKAKLYCAPIKGHSYVFWYQQVLKNEFKFLISFQNENVFDETGMPKERFSAKCLPNSPCSLEIQATKLEDSAVYFCANSPRGDSAYEQYFGPGTRLTVT.

V usage is TRBV6-2 or TRBV6-3 and J usage is TRBJ1-1, with TRBD1 matching over 9 bases. Unmatched junction bases numbered 5, after V lost 5 bases and J lost 1 base. The germline V gene has CDR1 MNHEY and CDR2 SVGEGT. This CDR3 comprises 15 residues. Written as DNA, the CDR3 is TGTGCCAGCAGTGGAACAGGGGGCCGGAACACTGAAGCTTTCTTT. Translating gives CASSGTGGRNTEAFF.

This clonotype turned up a few times. The chain carries TRBV5-5 and TRBJ1-4; D not certain. CDR1 and CDR2 (germline): SGHKS, YYEKEE (reference sequence). The CDR3 has 14 amino acids. The V end lost 2 bases, the J end lost 4 bases, and 9 bases lay between the germline ends. CDR3 DNA: TGTGCCAGCAGCTTAATAGGTTATAATGAAAAACTGTTTTTT. Translated: CASSLIGYNEKLFF.

This clonotype has a handful of counts. This rearrangement joins TRBV20-1 to TRBJ2-7; 10 bases line up with TRBD2. The CDR3 is 16 residues long. Trimming removed 5 bases from V and 0 bases from J; junction bases left unmatched: 10. Germline CDR1 and CDR2: DFQATT and SNEGSKA (reference sequence). CDR3 sequence: CSASRLAGLNSYEQYF. The CDR3 nucleotides are TGCAGTGCTTCTCGACTAGCGGGCCTAAACTCCTACGAGCAGTACTTC.

In its sample, this clonotype was seen many times. The chain couples TRBV10-3 to TRBJ2-2; 10 nucleotides match TRBD2. The CDR3 is made up of 19 amino acids. Looked up from germline, CDR1 is ENHRY and CDR2 is SYGVKD. Unmatched junction bases numbered 16, after V lost 5 bases and J lost 4 bases. CDR3 nucleotides: TGTGCCATCAGTTCACCTATATCAGAGCGGGAGGGCCCCACCGGGGAGCTGTTTTTT. As protein: CAISSPISEREGPTGELFF.